Reported below is one T cell receptor beta chain. Germline-derived CDR1 and CDR2 are LGHNT and FRNRAP. V was cut by 3 bases and J by 0 bases, with 8 bases left in between. The CDR3 is 14 residues long. This entry is derived from a study of long-term antiretroviral therapy in people with HIV. Samples were assayed with immunoSEQ v3.0 at survey level. This table comes from immunoSEQ multiplex PCR, and its TCRdb copy is limited to in-frame clones, with some not included. The table lists under 25,000 clones, 70% to 90% of them singletons. The chain is built from TRBV12-5 and TRBJ1-1; tentative D call: TRBD1 (5 bases). The sequenced sample was unsorted PBMCs, obtained 1.3 years after starting antiretroviral therapy. The sequence derives from a man between 60 and 75 years old with HIV. The DNA for the CDR3 is TGTGCTAGTGGTTTACTGACAGTGAACACTGAAGCTTTCTTT. Encoded protein: CASGLLTVNTEAFF.